The 3 T cell receptor beta chains listed next were all sequenced from one sample in a study of shared clonotypes between healthy human individuals. The protocol was immunoSEQ multiplex PCR, while the TCRdb copy is restricted to in-frame clones and leaves out a portion. The sample holds fewer than 3 million clones, 85% to 95% seen once. Sequencing used naive CD4+ T cells from PBMCs. Documented subset: CD45RA+ positively selected. These receptors were collected from a man aged 18 to 35 in good health. Some clones in this sample may be carry-over from other donors' samples.

The chain combines TRBV28 with TRBJ1-6; D remains ambiguous. V lost 7 bases to trimming and J lost 1 base, with 8 bases between them. This CDR3 has 14 residues. The germline V gene has CDR1 MDHEN and CDR2 SYDVKM. The CDR3 DNA follows: TGTGCCAGCACCTTGTCGTCCTATAATTCACCCCTCCACTTT. Amino acid sequence: CASTLSSYNSPLHF.

On this clone: In the same sample, other DNA sequences code for this CDR3. This chain joins TRBV15 and TRBJ2-5; D not certain. The CDR3 loop spans 12 amino acids. V was trimmed by 3 bases and J by 5 bases, leaving 7 bases between them. The V gene's germline CDR1 is LNHNV and CDR2 YYDKDF (reference sequence). This chain's CDR3 is CATSRGRETQYF. The CDR3 bases are TGTGCCACCAGCAGGGGTCGGGAGACCCAGTACTTC. Full variable domain (outside the CDR3, taken from reference TRBV15 and TRBJ2-5): DAMVIQNPRYQVTQFGKPVTLSCSQTLNHNVMYWYQQKSSQAPKLLFHYYDKDFNNEADTPDNFQSRRPNTSFCFLDIRSPGLGDTAMYLCATSRGRETQYFGPGTRLLVL.

The rearrangement joins TRBV5-4 to TRBJ1-3; D gene uncertain. Trimming pared 1 base from V and 4 bases from J, leaving 9 bases between. Germline V CDR1 and CDR2: SGHNT, YYREEE (reference sequence). The CDR3 runs 14 residues. DNA of the CDR3: TGTGCCAGCAGCTTGTCTAGTGAGGGAAACACCATATATTTT. Translating it yields CASSLSSEGNTIYF.